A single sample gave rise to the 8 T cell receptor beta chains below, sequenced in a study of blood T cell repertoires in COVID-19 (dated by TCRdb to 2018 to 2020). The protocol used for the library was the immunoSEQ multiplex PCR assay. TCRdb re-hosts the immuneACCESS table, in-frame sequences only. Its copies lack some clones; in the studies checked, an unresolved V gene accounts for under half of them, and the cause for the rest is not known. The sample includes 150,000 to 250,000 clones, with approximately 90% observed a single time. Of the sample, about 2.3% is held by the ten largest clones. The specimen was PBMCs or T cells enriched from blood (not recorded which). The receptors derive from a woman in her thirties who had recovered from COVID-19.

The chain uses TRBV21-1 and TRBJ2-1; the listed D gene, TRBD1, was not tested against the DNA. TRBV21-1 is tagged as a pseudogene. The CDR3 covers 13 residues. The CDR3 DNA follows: TGTGCCAGCAGCACCCCGGGACAGGATGAGCAGTTCTTC. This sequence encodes CASSTPGQDEQFF.

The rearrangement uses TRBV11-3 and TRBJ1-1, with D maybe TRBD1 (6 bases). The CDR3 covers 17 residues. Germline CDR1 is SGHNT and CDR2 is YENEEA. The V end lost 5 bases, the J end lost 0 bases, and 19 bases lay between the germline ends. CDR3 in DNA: TGTGCCAGCAGCCCCTGGGAGGGGGTCGGGCTGAACACTGAAGCTTTCTTT. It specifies CASSPWEGVGLNTEAFF.

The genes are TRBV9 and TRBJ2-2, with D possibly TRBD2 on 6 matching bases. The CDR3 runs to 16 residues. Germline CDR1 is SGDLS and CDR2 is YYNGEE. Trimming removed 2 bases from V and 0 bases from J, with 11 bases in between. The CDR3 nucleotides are TGTGCCAGCAGCGTTAGCGGAGAGACGAACACCGGGGAGCTGTTTTTT. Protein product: CASSVSGETNTGELFF.

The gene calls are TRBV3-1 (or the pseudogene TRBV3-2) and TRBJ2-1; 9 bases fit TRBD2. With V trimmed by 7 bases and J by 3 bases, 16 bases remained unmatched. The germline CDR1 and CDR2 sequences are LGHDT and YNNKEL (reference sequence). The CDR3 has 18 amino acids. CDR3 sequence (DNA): TGTGCCAGCACCTTAATTAAAGCGGGGGGTAACCTCTACAATGAGCAGTTCTTC. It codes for CASTLIKAGGNLYNEQFF.

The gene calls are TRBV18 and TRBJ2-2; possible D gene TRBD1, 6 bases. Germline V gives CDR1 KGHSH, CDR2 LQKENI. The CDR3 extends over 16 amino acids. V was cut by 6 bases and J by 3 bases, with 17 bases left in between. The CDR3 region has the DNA TGTGCCAGCTCGCCTATGGACAGTCACGACACCGGGGAGCTGTTTTTT. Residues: CASSPMDSHDTGELFF.

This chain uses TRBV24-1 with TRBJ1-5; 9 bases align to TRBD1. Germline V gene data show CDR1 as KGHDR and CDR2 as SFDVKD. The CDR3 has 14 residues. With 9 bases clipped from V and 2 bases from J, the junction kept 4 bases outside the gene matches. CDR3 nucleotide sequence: TGTGCCACCGGGACAGGGCTTGGCAATCAGCCCCAGCATTTT. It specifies CATGTGLGNQPQHF.

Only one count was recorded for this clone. CDR3 region: CSASREEDYEQYF. CDR3 bases: TGCAGTGCTAGTCGGGAAGAAGACTACGAGCAGTACTTC. The chain recombines TRBV20-1 with TRBJ2-7; possible D gene TRBD2, 5 bases. Germline CDR1 DFQATT, CDR2 SNEGSKA (reference sequence). Trimming took 3 bases from V and 3 from J, leaving 12 bases between them. The CDR3 spans 13 residues.

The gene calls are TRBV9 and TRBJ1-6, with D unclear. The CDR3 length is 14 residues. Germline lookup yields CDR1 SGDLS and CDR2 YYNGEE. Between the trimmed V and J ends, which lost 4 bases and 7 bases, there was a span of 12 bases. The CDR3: CASSPLQVNSPLHF. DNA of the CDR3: TGTGCCAGCAGCCCCCTCCAGGTGAATTCACCCCTCCACTTT.